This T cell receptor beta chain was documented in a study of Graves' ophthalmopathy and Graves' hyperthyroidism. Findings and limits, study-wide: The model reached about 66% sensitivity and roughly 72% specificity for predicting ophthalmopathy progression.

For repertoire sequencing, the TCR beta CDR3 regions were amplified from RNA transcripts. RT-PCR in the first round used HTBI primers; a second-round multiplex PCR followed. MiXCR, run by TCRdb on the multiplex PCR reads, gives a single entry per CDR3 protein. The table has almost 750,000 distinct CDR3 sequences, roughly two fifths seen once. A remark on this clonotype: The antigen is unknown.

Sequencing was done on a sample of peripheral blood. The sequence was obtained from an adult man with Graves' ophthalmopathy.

As DNA, the CDR3 is TGTGCCAGCAGCCAAGACGGGAGGAATCAGCCCCAGCATTTT. Translating gives CASSQDGRNQPQHF. The chain combines TRBV4-2 with TRBJ1-5; D is unresolved. Trimming took 0 bases from V and 4 from J, leaving 7 bases between them. Germline CDR1 is LGHNA and CDR2 is YNFKEQ. CDR3 length: 14 residues.